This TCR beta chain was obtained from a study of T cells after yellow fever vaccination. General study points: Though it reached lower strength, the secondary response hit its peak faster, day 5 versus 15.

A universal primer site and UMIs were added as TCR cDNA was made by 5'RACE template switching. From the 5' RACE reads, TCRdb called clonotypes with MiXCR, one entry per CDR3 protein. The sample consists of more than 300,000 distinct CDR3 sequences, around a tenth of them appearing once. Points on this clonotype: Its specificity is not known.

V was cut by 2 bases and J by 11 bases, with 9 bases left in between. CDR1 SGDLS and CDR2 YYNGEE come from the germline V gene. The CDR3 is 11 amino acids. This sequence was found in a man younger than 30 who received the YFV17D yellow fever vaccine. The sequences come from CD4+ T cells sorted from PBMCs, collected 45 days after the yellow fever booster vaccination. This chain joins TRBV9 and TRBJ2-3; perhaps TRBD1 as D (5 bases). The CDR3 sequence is CASSVDTWQYF. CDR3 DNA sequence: TGTGCCAGCAGCGTGGACACCTGGCAGTATTTT.